This T cell receptor beta chain was captured by sequencing in a study of T cell repertoires in cytomegalovirus infection. V dropped 3 bases and J dropped 1 base, with 18 bases sitting between them. CDR1 is SGHTA and CDR2 is FQGNSA in the germline V gene. The CDR3 loop spans 17 amino acids. TCRdb passed the reads through MiXCR, listing each CDR3 protein once. The sample consists of some 150,000 distinct CDR3 sequences, roughly 6.5% of them appearing once. This clonotype came up many times. This TCR derives from a human donor in good health (CMV status not recorded). Some clones in this sample may be carry-over from other donors' samples. V and J are TRBV7-2 and TRBJ2-5; D uncertain. The sample consisted of PBMCs. This CDR3 is CASSFNSPGGFQETQYF. In nucleotides, the CDR3 is TGTGCCAGCAGCTTTAATTCCCCAGGCGGCTTCCAAGAGACCCAGTACTTC. The full variable domain, its missing parts supplied by reference TRBV7-2 and TRBJ2-5, is GAGVSQSPSNKVTEKGKDVELRCDPISGHTALYWYRQSLGQGLEFLIYFQGNSAPDKSGLPSDRFSAERTGGSVSTLTIQRTQQEDSAVYLCASSFNSPGGFQETQYFGPGTRLLVL.